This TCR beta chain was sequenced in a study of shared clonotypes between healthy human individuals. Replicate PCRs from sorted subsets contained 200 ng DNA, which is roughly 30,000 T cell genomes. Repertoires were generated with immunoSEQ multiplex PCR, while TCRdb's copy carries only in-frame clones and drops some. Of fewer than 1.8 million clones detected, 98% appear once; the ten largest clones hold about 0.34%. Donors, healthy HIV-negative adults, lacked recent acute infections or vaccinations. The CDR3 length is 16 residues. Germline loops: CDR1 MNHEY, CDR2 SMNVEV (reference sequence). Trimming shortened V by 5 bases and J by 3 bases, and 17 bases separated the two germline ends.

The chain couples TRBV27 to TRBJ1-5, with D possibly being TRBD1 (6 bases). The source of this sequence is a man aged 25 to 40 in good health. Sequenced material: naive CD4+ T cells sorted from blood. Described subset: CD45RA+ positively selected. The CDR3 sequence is CASSRGAAPNNQPQHF. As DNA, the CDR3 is TGTGCCAGCAGTAGGGGGGCCGCCCCGAACAATCAGCCCCAGCATTTT.